What follows is one T cell receptor (beta chain) and its context. Its antigen is unknown. This specimen belongs to a study of cytotoxic CD8 clonotypes in ibrutinib-treated CLL. Depth targeted 1 in 200,000 to 1 in 1 million T cells, averaging approximately 9.9x coverage per clonotype. This table comes from immunoSEQ multiplex PCR, and its TCRdb copy is limited to in-frame clones, with some not included. Of roughly 58,000 clones listed, 50% to 70% are singletons. Frozen PBMC stocks contributed around 1.9 micrograms of genomic DNA to the TCR beta libraries. The V end lost 2 bases, the J end lost 3 bases, and 17 bases lay between the germline ends. The CDR3 has 16 amino acids. From germline, CDR1 is MNHEY and CDR2 SVGAGI. The study's findings and limits: Researchers report that baseline clonality outpaced age-matched healthy donors and tracked circulating CD8+ T-cell counts.

The rearrangement joins TRBV6-5 to TRBJ2-7; D is unclear. The source of this sequence is a human donor with chronic lymphocytic leukemia. The input for sequencing was PBMCs, taken at disease progression, from a patient treated with ibrutinib. The CDR3 spells CASSYAAHLDRYEQYF. CDR3 in DNA: TGTGCCAGCAGTTACGCAGCTCATCTTGACCGCTACGAGCAGTACTTC.